This record covers a single T cell receptor (beta chain). Its antigen specificity is not known. No much larger clone is present one base from it, and per-base qualities are unavailable. These data originate in a study of shared clonotypes between healthy human individuals (dated by TCRdb to about 2020). Study-wide context: A few men and two women, aged 18 to 49 years, made up the cohort. Libraries were prepared and TCR repertoires were sequenced by different laboratories using diverse techniques, in order to increase sequencing depth and limit assay-specific biases. For each donor, three plates each were used for CD4 naive and CD4 memory, two plates were used for CD8 naive, and one plate was used for CD8 memory. Leukapheresis yielded between about 0.9 and 8.9 billion PBMCs per donor. Blood TCR repertoires of roughly 5 healthy adults were deeply sequenced to estimate repertoire size and the extent of clonotype sharing between individuals. Results the study describes overall, beyond this receptor: Because the study included only a small number of donors, the genetic and exposure-history diversity represented was limited. Pairwise subsampling led to the expectation that sequencing depth would affect the degree of clonotype sharing among donors. When a handful of donors were compared, the shared fraction of clonotypes was around 5% for naive CD4, about 4% for naive CD8, more than 2% for memory CD4, and 0.4% for memory CD8. Incomplete sequencing was indicated by rarefaction of sorted-subset datasets, despite the large sequencing depth. Sampling was restricted to blood, and TCR repertoires in tissue are likely to differ from TCR repertoires in blood. Compared with non-shared clonotypes, clonotypes shared by all four sorted-subset donors had higher generation probabilities. Naive subsets generally had larger estimated clonotype richness than memory subsets did.

The donors were healthy, HIV-negative adults who had no recently reported acute infections or vaccinations. Every donor was a Caucasian adult residing in Nashville, Tennessee, USA. CD4+ T cells were enriched by magnetic negative selection; naive cells were then positively selected on CD45RA, and the negative fraction formed the memory subset. Blood was collected by leukapheresis, and PBMCs were isolated by Ficoll-Histopaque density gradient centrifugation and then cryopreserved in liquid nitrogen vapor phase. Purity and quantity of every magnetically sorted T cell population were checked by analytical flow cytometry. Genomic DNA was isolated from every sorted fraction and measured by UV absorbance on a Nanodrop 2000c. Trimming at the junction amounts to 0 bases on V and 4 bases on J, and the germline ends lie 15 bases apart. The CDR3 has 16 amino acids, counting the end cysteine and phenylalanine. Only the CDR3 part of the read is kept: 48 bases, read in frame from the first base. From the germline V gene, CDR1 is MNHNS and CDR2 is SASEGT.

Using the deep immunoSEQ assay, TCR CDR3 regions were amplified from genomic DNA by multiplex PCR. Genomic DNA extracted from each cell subset was distributed evenly over all wells of several immunoSEQ 96-well plates, and each plate served as one replicate. For sorted subsets, around 200 ng genomic DNA, equal to 30,000 or so T cell genomes, was loaded into each replicate PCR. Purified libraries were measured with a Qubit 3.0 fluorometer, size-checked on a Bioanalyzer 2100, and measured again with the KAPA Library Quantification kit. Every immunoSEQ 96-well plate was sequenced on a dedicated single-read 150-cycle Illumina NextSeq 550 flow cell. On the study's bioinformatics: Because the immunoSEQ output included only junctional sequences and no quality scores, the filtering could not be the same as the filtering used for full-length reads. Sequences were annotated with PyIR, a Python wrapper for IgBLAST v1.9, using IMGT germline references to assign V/J genes and CDR3. Reads were filtered out if the reads had weak V/J assignments (E-value above 1e-6), no CDR3, stop codons, out-of-frame junctions, or ambiguous translated residues. V3J clonotypes were defined as sequences sharing the same inferred V gene, J gene, and CDR3 amino acid sequence. To compute the percentage overlap between repertoires, the number of shared unique clonotypes was divided by the size of the smaller repertoire. RTK rarefaction, the Chao1 estimator, and Recon v2.1 estimates of unobserved clonotypes were used to assess repertoire richness. OLGA was used to compute generation probabilities for all TCRbeta clonotypes that the gDNA method yielded from several donors. The immuneACCESS repertoire file appears here via TCRdb, limited to in-frame rearrangements. These files lack a portion of the clones; in checked studies, under half of the deficit traces to unresolved V genes, and the cause of the others is not known. V, J and clone size were drawn from that table, and D and trimming were deduced from the DNA. Across this sample there are more than 2 million clones, with roughly 95% seen only once. The top ten constitute around 0.13% of the sample.

This sequence originates from a man younger than 35 in good health. Sequences were obtained from naive CD4+ T cells sorted from blood. The sample's cell subset or site, from its label and the paper: CD45RA+ positively selected. The chain employs TRBV6-1 and TRBJ1-2, with the D gene not clear enough to name. The DNA sequence is given as TGTGCCAGCAGTGAAGCGAGTCGCGGCGCTCTCTATGGCTACACCTTC. It translates as CASSEASRGALYGYTF.